A selection of T cell receptor beta chains follows, all from one sample in a study of T-cell reconstitution after alpha-beta-depleted transplantation in children. TCRdb fed the PCR reads into MiXCR, producing one record per CDR3 protein. The data show approximately 290,000 distinct CDR3 sequences, under 14% seen once. The specimen was peripheral blood, collected 180 days after TCRalphabeta/CD19-depleted stem cell transplant. These receptors were obtained from a male patient between 2 and 10 years old who had a stem cell transplant for chronic granulomatous disease, so the T cells may come from the graft donor. The CDR3 runs from the conserved cysteine through the conserved F or W. A D gene is named only where the DNA matches it firmly. Clone size is given for some rows only: seen once, a few or many times, or a class if the clone is expanded.

V gene	CDR3 length	J gene	clone size	D gene	CDR3 DNA	CDR3 protein
TRBV7-9	14	TRBJ2-2	.	.	TGTGCCAGGAGCTTGGGGCTACACACCGGGGAGCTGTTTTTT	CARSLGLHTGELFF
TRBV29-1	15	TRBJ2-2	many	TRBD1	TGCAGCGTAGGCGGACAGGGGGCGAACACCGGGGAGCTGTTTTTT	CSVGGQGANTGELFF
TRBV5-1	15	TRBJ2-7	many	TRBD2	TGTGCCAGCAGTTTAGGGCTAGCGGGGTCCTACGAGCAGTACTTC	CASSLGLAGSYEQYF
TRBV4-1	15	TRBJ2-2	many	.	TGCGCCAGCAGCCAACTGCCGGGCGGCACCGGGGAGCTGTTTTTT	CASSQLPGGTGELFF
TRBV12-3/TRBV12-4	15	TRBJ2-7	many	TRBD2	TGTGCCAGCAGCTCGACTAGCGGGAGTTTGAACGAGCAGTACTTC	CASSSTSGSLNEQYF
TRBV5-1	13	TRBJ1-1	few	.	TGCGCCAGCAGCTTGGGGGCAGGGACGGGAGCTTTCTTT	CASSLGAGTGAFF
TRBV28	12	TRBJ2-7	many	.	TGTGCCAGCAGATCAGGGTATTACGAGCAGTACTTC	CASRSGYYEQYF
TRBV2	17	TRBJ2-3	many	.	TGTGCCAGCAGTTCCCGACAGAGGGGATCTAGCACAGATACGCAGTATTTT	CASSSRQRGSSTDTQYF
TRBV12-3/TRBV12-4	18	TRBJ2-1	many	.	TGTGCCAGCACGACCACCCTACAGGGTTTTTGGGGGGAGAATGAGCAGTTCTTC	CASTTTLQGFWGENEQFF
TRBV3-1	14	TRBJ1-5	few	.	TGTGCCAGCAGCCAAGCCGACAGCAATCAGCCCCAGCATTTT	CASSQADSNQPQHF
TRBV7-3	15	TRBJ2-1	many	TRBD2	TGTGCCAGCAGTCCTCGACTAGCGGGGTACAATGAGCAGTTCTTC	CASSPRLAGYNEQFF
TRBV7-9	16	TRBJ2-7	many	TRBD1	TGTGCCAGCAGCTTAGGGAGGGGACAGGGGTCCTACGAGCAGTACTTC	CASSLGRGQGSYEQYF
TRBV29-1	13	TRBJ1-1	many	.	TGCAGCGTTGACGCAGGCCGTAACACTGAAGCTTTCTTT	CSVDAGRNTEAFF
TRBV6-1	12	TRBJ1-1	many	.	TGTGCCAGCGCAGGGTTGAACACTGAAGCTTTCTTT	CASAGLNTEAFF
TRBV24-1	14	TRBJ1-5	.	.	TGTGCCATTCGGTTAGGTGATAGCAATCAGCCCCAGCATTTT	CAIRLGDSNQPQHF
TRBV7-3	15	TRBJ2-1	many	TRBD2	TGTGCCAGCAGCGTGCGGGAGACCCACTACAATGAGCAGTTCTTC	CASSVRETHYNEQFF
TRBV12-3/TRBV12-4	13	TRBJ1-1	many	.	TGTGCCAGCAGCCTGGGGGCCTACACTGAAGCTTTCTTT	CASSLGAYTEAFF
TRBV3-1	15	TRBJ2-7	many	.	TGTGCCAGCAGCCACACCCGGGCCCTGGACCACGAGCAGTACTTC	CASSHTRALDHEQYF
TRBV7-9	17	TRBJ2-1	many	.	TGTGCCAGCAGCACCCGAGGTAACAACGGGGGATACAATGAGCAGTTCTTC	CASSTRGNNGGYNEQFF
TRBV7-9	13	TRBJ2-7	many	.	TGTGCCAGCAGCCGTGGGGACTCCTACGAGCAGTACTTC	CASSRGDSYEQYF
TRBV19	14	TRBJ2-7	few	TRBD1	TGTGCCAGTAGTACCGGGACAGGGATCTACGAGCAGTACTTC	CASSTGTGIYEQYF
TRBV7-8	17	TRBJ2-7	many	TRBD1	TGTGCCAGCAGCCTGGGGAAATGGGACAGGGGGCAGGGAGAGCAGTACTTC	CASSLGKWDRGQGEQYF
TRBV28	13	TRBJ1-2	many	.	TGTGCCAGCAGTGCCGGGCCCCCATATGGCTACACCTTC	CASSAGPPYGYTF
TRBV4-1	16	TRBJ2-2	many	.	TGCGCCAGCAGCCAAGGGTCCGGGCGATACACCGGGGAGCTGTTTTTT	CASSQGSGRYTGELFF
TRBV7-2	16	TRBJ2-7	many	TRBD2	TGTGCCAGCAGCTTAGATGTGGCGGGAGGAGGGTACGAGCAGTACTTC	CASSLDVAGGGYEQYF
TRBV28	15	TRBJ2-7	many	TRBD1	TGTGCCAGCAGAGTCGCAGGGGGCGCGAGTCACGAGCAGTACTTC	CASRVAGGASHEQYF
TRBV9	18	TRBJ2-1	.	TRBD2	TGTGCCAGCAGCGTACGGCCTCACCTGGCGGGGGGCTACAATGAGCAGTTCTTC	CASSVRPHLAGGYNEQFF
TRBV9	14	TRBJ2-7	many	.	TGTGCCAGCAGCGTAGAACCGGGATCCTACGAGCAGTACTTC	CASSVEPGSYEQYF
TRBV5-1	14	TRBJ2-7	many	.	TGCGCCAGCAGCTTAGAGGGCAGGGATTCCGAGCAGTACTTC	CASSLEGRDSEQYF
TRBV12-3/TRBV12-4	13	TRBJ1-5	many	.	TGTGCCAGCCGTTGGAATAGCAATCAGCCCCAGCATTTT	CASRWNSNQPQHF
TRBV5-1	14	TRBJ2-6	many	.	TGCGCCAGCAGTCGCCGTCCTGGGGCCAACGTCCTGACTTTC	CASSRRPGANVLTF
TRBV27	15	TRBJ2-6	many	.	TGTGCCAGCAGTTTCTCAGGGCTTGGGGCCAACGTCCTGACTTTC	CASSFSGLGANVLTF
TRBV20-1	13	TRBJ1-2	many	TRBD1	TGCAGAGCGCAAGGACAGGGTATAGATGGCTACACCTTC	CRAQGQGIDGYTF
TRBV7-2	16	TRBJ1-6	many	.	TGTGCCAGCAGCTTAGAGCCCCCGGGAATCGGTTCACCCCTCCACTTT	CASSLEPPGIGSPLHF
TRBV5-1	18	TRBJ2-7	.	TRBD2	TGCGCCAGCAGCTTGCGCCCCTCGGTCGAGACTAGCGCTTACGAGCAGTACTTC	CASSLRPSVETSAYEQYF
TRBV5-5	15	TRBJ2-2	many	.	TGTGCCAGCATCCCCGGGACTGTTAGGTTGGGGGAGCTGTTTTTT	CASIPGTVRLGELFF
TRBV12-3/TRBV12-4	14	TRBJ2-7	many	TRBD1	TGTGCCAGCAGTTCCTGGACAGGGGCCTACGAGCAGTACTTC	CASSSWTGAYEQYF
TRBV3-1	15	TRBJ2-1	many	TRBD1	TGTGCCAGCAGCCAAGATCAGCGCCCACAGGGGGGACAGTTCTTC	CASSQDQRPQGGQFF
TRBV20-1	13	TRBJ2-2	.	.	TGCAGTGCCCCGACTCATAACACCGGGGAGCTGTTTTTC	CSAPTHNTGELFF
TRBV12-3/TRBV12-4	14	TRBJ2-5	many	TRBD2	TGTGCCAGCAGTCCTAGCGGGAGGCAAGAGACCCAGTACTTC	CASSPSGRQETQYF
TRBV12-3/TRBV12-4	17	TRBJ2-2	many	.	TGTGCCAGCAGACAGAACTGGCGGGGGCTCGGCACCGGGGAGCTGTTTTTT	CASRQNWRGLGTGELFF
TRBV3-1	14	TRBJ2-1	many	TRBD2	TGTGCCAGCAGAGCTAGCGGTTCCTACAATGAGCAGTTCTTC	CASRASGSYNEQFF
TRBV24-1	17	TRBJ2-2	many	TRBD2	TGTGCCACCAGTGATCCGTCGACTAGCGGGAGGACCGGGGAGCTGTTTTTT	CATSDPSTSGRTGELFF
TRBV29-1	13	TRBJ2-7	many	TRBD1	TGCAGCGTTCAGGGGGCGGTGGCCTACGAGCAGTACTTC	CSVQGAVAYEQYF
TRBV6-1	14	TRBJ2-6	.	.	TGTGCCACCAGGACAAGCTCTGGGGCCAACGTCCTGACTTTC	CATRTSSGANVLTF
TRBV5-4	15	TRBJ1-3	many	.	TGTGCCAGCAGTTGGGGGGTTTCTGGTGGAAACACCATATATTTT	CASSWGVSGGNTIYF
TRBV30	10	TRBJ2-3	many	.	TGTGCCTGGAGTTTGGATACGCAGTATTTT	CAWSLDTQYF